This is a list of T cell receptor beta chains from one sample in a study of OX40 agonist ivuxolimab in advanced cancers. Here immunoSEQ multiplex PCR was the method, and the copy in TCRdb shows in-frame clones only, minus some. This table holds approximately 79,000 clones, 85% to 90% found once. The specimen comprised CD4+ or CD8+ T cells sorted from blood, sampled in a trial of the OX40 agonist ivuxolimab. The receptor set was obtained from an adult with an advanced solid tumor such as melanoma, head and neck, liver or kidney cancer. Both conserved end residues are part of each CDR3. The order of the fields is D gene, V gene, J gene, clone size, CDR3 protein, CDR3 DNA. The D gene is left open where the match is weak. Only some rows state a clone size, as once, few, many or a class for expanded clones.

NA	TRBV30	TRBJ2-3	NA	CAWEGSHTQYF	TGTGCCTGGGAGGGCTCACATACGCAGTATTTT
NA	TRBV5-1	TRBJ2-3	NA	CASTLGVPSTDTQYF	TGCGCCAGCACCCTCGGGGTCCCTAGCACAGATACGCAGTATTTT
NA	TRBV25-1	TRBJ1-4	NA	CASSEYTGSEKLFF	TGTGCCAGCAGTGAATACACAGGTAGTGAAAAACTGTTTTTT
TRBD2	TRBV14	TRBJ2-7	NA	CASSQVSWWLAGGYEQYF	TGTGCCAGCAGCCAAGTCTCATGGTGGCTAGCGGGAGGCTACGAGCAGTACTTC
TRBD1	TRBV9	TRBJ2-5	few	CASSVGQGAWETQYF	TGTGCCAGCAGCGTAGGACAGGGGGCGTGGGAGACCCAGTACTTC
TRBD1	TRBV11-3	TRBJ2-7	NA	CASSLGTGQGEEQYF	TGTGCCAGCAGCTTAGGTACGGGACAGGGTGAAGAGCAGTACTTC
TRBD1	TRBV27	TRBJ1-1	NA	CASSLYAGGVEAFF	TGTGCCAGCAGTTTATACGCAGGGGGCGTTGAAGCTTTCTTT
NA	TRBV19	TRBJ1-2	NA	CASSIGVGYTF	TGTGCCAGTAGTATAGGGGTTGGCTACACCTTC
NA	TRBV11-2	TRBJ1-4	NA	CASSNYEEKLFF	TGTGCCAGCAGCAACTATGAGGAAAAACTGTTTTTT
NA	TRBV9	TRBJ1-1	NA	CASSDPRTGLMNTEAFF	TGTGCCAGCAGCGACCCAAGAACAGGGCTAATGAACACTGAAGCTTTCTTT
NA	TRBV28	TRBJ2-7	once	CASQTGVYEQYF	TGTGCCAGCCAGACAGGCGTCTACGAGCAGTACTTC
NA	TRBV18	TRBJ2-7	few	CASSEQGNYEQYF	TGTGCCAGCTCAGAACAGGGAAACTACGAGCAGTACTTC
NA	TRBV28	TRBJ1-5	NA	CASSFGNQPQHF	TGTGCCAGCAGTTTTGGGAATCAGCCCCAGCATTTT
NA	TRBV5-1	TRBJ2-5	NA	CASSLGLRAGWRETQYF	TGCGCCAGCAGCTTGGGGCTACGAGCTGGATGGCGGGAGACCCAGTACTTC
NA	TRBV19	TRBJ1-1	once	CASSTLIYLDGAFF	TGTGCCAGTAGTACCTTGATTTACCTTGATGGAGCTTTCTTT
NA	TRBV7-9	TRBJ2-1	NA	CASTLGVLTVNEQFF	TGTGCCAGCACCCTCGGGGTTCTGACGGTCAATGAGCAGTTCTTC
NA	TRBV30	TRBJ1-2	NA	CASTEGGGYGYTF	TGTGCCTCAACGGAAGGGGGGGGCTATGGCTACACCTTC
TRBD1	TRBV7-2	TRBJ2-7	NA	CASSLGGQAIYEQYF	TGTGCCAGCAGCTTGGGGGGACAGGCCATCTACGAGCAGTACTTC
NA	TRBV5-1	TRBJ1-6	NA	CASSSGARNSPLHF	TGCGCCAGCAGCTCTGGGGCCCGAAATTCACCCCTCCACTTT
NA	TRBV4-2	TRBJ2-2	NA	CASSHLRGSNTGELFF	TGTGCCAGCAGCCATCTAAGGGGTTCGAACACCGGGGAGCTGTTTTTT
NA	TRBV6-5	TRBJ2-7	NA	CASSYSMGGGYEQYF	TGTGCCAGCAGTTACTCGATGGGGGGCGGGTACGAGCAGTACTTC
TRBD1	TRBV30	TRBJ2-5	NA	CAWRLQGWETQYF	TGTGCCTGGAGGTTACAGGGGTGGGAGACCCAGTACTTC
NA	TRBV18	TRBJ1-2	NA	CASSFPGGANGYTF	TGTGCCAGCTCATTCCCGGGGGGGGCCAATGGCTACACCTTC
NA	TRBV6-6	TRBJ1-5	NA	CATFEGFNQPQHF	TGTGCCACCTTCGAGGGATTCAATCAGCCCCAGCATTTT
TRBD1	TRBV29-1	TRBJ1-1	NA	CSVEGGQGWDTEAFF	TGCAGCGTTGAAGGGGGACAGGGATGGGACACTGAAGCTTTCTTT
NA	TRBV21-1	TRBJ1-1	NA	CASRKLSPGRDTEAFF	TGTGCCAGCAGAAAGCTATCCCCCGGCCGGGACACTGAAGCTTTCTTT
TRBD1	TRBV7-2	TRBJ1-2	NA	CASSLASGGYGYTF	TGTGCCAGCAGCTTAGCCTCAGGGGGCTATGGCTACACCTTC
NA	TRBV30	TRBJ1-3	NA	CAWSPTASGNTIYF	TGTGCCTGGAGTCCGACTGCCTCTGGAAACACCATATATTTT
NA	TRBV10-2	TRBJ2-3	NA	CASKASTDTQYF	TGCGCCAGCAAGGCAAGCACAGATACGCAGTATTTT
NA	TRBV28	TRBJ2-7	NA	CASSPIYSYEQYF	TGTGCCAGCAGTCCCATATATTCCTACGAGCAGTACTTC
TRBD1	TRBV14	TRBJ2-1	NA	CASSQGGQAVRNEQFF	TGTGCCAGCAGCCAAGGGGGACAGGCGGTGAGGAATGAGCAGTTCTTC
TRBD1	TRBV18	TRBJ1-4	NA	CASSPPNDRGTEKLFF	TGTGCCAGCTCACCACCCAACGACAGGGGCACTGAAAAACTGTTTTTT
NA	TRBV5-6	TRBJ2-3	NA	CASSRRLTQGADTQYF	TGTGCCAGCAGCCGACGCCTCACCCAGGGAGCAGATACGCAGTATTTT
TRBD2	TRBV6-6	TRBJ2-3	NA	CASSYSTSGRDTQYF	TGTGCCAGCAGTTACTCGACCAGCGGGAGGGATACGCAGTATTTT
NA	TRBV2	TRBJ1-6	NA	CASTSAGAKGSPLHF	TGTGCCAGCACCAGCGCAGGGGCAAAGGGTTCACCCCTCCACTTT
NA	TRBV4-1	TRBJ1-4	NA	CASTKVVGEKLFF	TGCGCCAGCACCAAAGTGGTGGGCGAAAAACTGTTTTTT
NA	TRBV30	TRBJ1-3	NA	CAWTGGSGNTIYF	TGTGCCTGGACGGGGGGCTCTGGAAACACCATATATTTT
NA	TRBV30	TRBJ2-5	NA	CAWSRLQLTETQYF	TGTGCCTGGAGTCGATTGCAGTTGACGGAGACCCAGTACTTC
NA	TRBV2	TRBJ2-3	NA	CASSRAPGSLTDTQYF	TGTGCCAGCAGTCGGGCTCCAGGTTCCCTCACAGATACGCAGTATTTT
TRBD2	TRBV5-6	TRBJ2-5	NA	CASSYSGGVETQYF	TGTGCCAGCAGCTACAGCGGGGGCGTGGAGACCCAGTACTTC
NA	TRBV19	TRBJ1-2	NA	CASSIQLNYGYTF	TGTGCCAGTAGTATACAGCTTAACTATGGCTACACCTTC